Each of the 13 T cell receptor beta chains below was sequenced from the same sample in a study of blood T cell repertoires in COVID-19. The method was immunoSEQ multiplex PCR; TCRdb's version includes in-frame clones alone and lacks a portion of them. The sample records some 300,000 clones, roughly nine tenths being singletons. What was sequenced was PBMCs or T cells enriched from blood (not recorded which). These TCRs come from a woman in her twenties or thirties who had recovered from COVID-19.

This rearrangement joins TRBV30 to TRBJ1-4, with TRBD1 matching over 9 bases. This CDR3 is 14 amino acids long. With 3 bases clipped from V and 11 bases from J, the junction kept 10 bases outside the gene matches. Germline V gene data show CDR1 as GTSNPN and CDR2 as SVGIG (reference sequence). CDR3 amino acids: CAWRAPGQGYKLFF. CDR3 DNA: TGTGCCTGGAGGGCCCCCGGACAGGGGTATAAACTGTTTTTT.

The gene calls are TRBV7-2 and TRBJ2-7; TRBD1 matches 9 bases. After removal of 2 bases from V and 7 bases from J, the junction contained 21 bases not matched to a gene. The CDR3 loop spans 19 amino acids. Germline V gene lookup returns CDR1 SGHTA and CDR2 FQGNSA. CDR3 region: CASSLSPRSPGTGNGEQYF. In nucleotides, the CDR3 is TGTGCCAGCAGCTTATCTCCCCGGAGTCCCGGGACAGGGAATGGGGAGCAGTACTTC.

V and J are TRBV4-3 and TRBJ1-4; D is undetermined. Trimming pared 4 bases from V and 4 bases from J, leaving 13 bases between. CDR1 and CDR2 (germline): LGHNA, YSLEER. The CDR3 consists of 15 residues. The CDR3 protein is CASSPAARSNEKLFF. The CDR3 DNA reads as TGCGCCAGCAGCCCGGCGGCACGGAGTAATGAAAAACTGTTTTTT.

The rearrangement links TRBV27 to TRBJ1-4; tentative D call: TRBD1 (5 bases). The CDR3 spans 13 residues. CDR1 and CDR2 from the germline V gene are MNHEY and SMNVEV (reference sequence). V was shortened by 0 bases and J by 11 bases, with 10 bases between the two germline ends. The CDR3, as DNA: TGTGCCAGCAGTTTATCGGCGACAGACAAACTGTTTTTT. It yields the protein CASSLSATDKLFF.

This clone was seen a single time. V gene TRBV27 combines with J gene TRBJ2-2, with 7 positions matching TRBD1. Per germline, CDR1 MNHEY and CDR2 SMNVEV (reference sequence). With V trimmed by 6 bases and J by 4 bases, 8 bases remained unmatched. This CDR3 has 15 amino acids. The CDR3 DNA follows: TGTGCCAGCAGGCCGTGGGGACAGTCCACCGGGGAGCTGTTTTTT. Translated: CASRPWGQSTGELFF.

The chain couples TRBV5-1 to TRBJ2-3; perhaps TRBD1 as D (6 bases). Per germline, CDR1 SGHRS and CDR2 YFSETQ. V was shortened by 0 bases and J by 4 bases, with 12 bases between the two germline ends. CDR3 size: 15 residues. CDR3 loop: CASSLEQGMADTQYF. CDR3 DNA sequence: TGCGCCAGCAGCTTGGAACAGGGTATGGCAGATACGCAGTATTTT.

This clone appeared a single time. The chain links TRBV7-2 to TRBJ1-6; 8 positions match TRBD1. The CDR3 runs 17 residues. The germline gives CDR1 SGHTA, CDR2 FQGNSA. J was trimmed by 7 bases and V by 5 bases; bases with no gene match: 13. The CDR3 nucleotides read TGTGCCAGCAGCCAAGGTCGGACAGGGTATGGGAATTCACCCCTCCACTTT. Protein product: CASSQGRTGYGNSPLHF.

V usage is TRBV9 and J usage is TRBJ1-2, with TRBD1 matching 7 bases. This CDR3 is built from 13 residues. J lost 4 bases, V lost 3 bases, and 3 bases had no gene match. Looked up from germline, CDR1 is SGDLS and CDR2 is YYNGEE. In nucleotides, the CDR3 is TGTGCCAGCAGCGCCTCAGGGGGCTATGGCTACACCTTC. Translating gives CASSASGGYGYTF.

The gene calls are TRBV5-1 and TRBJ2-5; the D is unclear. Germline assignment: CDR1 SGHRS and CDR2 YFSETQ. This CDR3 comprises 15 residues. Deletions cut 3 bases from V and 2 bases from J, with 14 bases between. DNA for the CDR3: TGCGCCAGCAGCTGGAGAAACTTACTACAAGAGACCCAGTACTTC. Its translation is CASSWRNLLQETQYF. The variable domain in full, with the rest retrieved from reference TRBV5-1 and TRBJ2-5, is KAGVTQTPRYLIKTRGQQVTLSCSPISGHRSVSWYQQTPGQGLQFLFEYFSETQRNKGNFPGRFSGRQFSNSRSEMNVSTLELGDSALYLCASSWRNLLQETQYFGPGTRLLVL.

This chain links TRBV18 with TRBJ2-7; 12 bases fit TRBD1. Unmatched junction bases numbered 7, after V lost 2 bases and J lost 2 bases. The germline CDR1 and CDR2 sequences are KGHSH and LQKENI. This CDR3 has 17 residues. The CDR3 protein is CASSPGTGGEGTYEQYF. DNA for the CDR3: TGTGCCAGCTCACCAGGGACAGGGGGCGAGGGAACCTACGAGCAGTACTTC.

In this sample, this clone turned up once. The chain recombines TRBV7-8 with TRBJ1-6; no clear D. This CDR3 spans 13 amino acids. Germline V gene data show CDR1 as SGHVS and CDR2 as FQNEAQ. Trimming cost V 4 bases and J 8 bases, with 9 bases left between them. CDR3 protein: CASSSRDDSPLHF. As DNA, the CDR3 is TGTGCCAGCAGCTCCCGGGATGATTCACCCCTCCACTTT.

The V and J genes are TRBV18 and TRBJ2-2; 9 bases align to TRBD2. Trimming took 5 bases from V and 5 from J; bases not matched to a gene: 6. CDR1 KGHSH and CDR2 LQKENI come from the germline V gene. The CDR3 is 15 residues long. DNA of the CDR3: TGTGCCAGCTCAAGTAGCGGGGGCGAAACCGGGGAGCTGTTTTTT. It yields the protein CASSSSGGETGELFF.

This chain connects TRBV3-1 (or the pseudogene TRBV3-2) to TRBJ1-1; D is perhaps TRBD1 (6 bases). From germline, CDR1 is LGHDT and CDR2 YNNKEL (reference sequence). The germline V and J ends were trimmed by 2 bases and 3 bases, with 7 bases remaining between them. The CDR3 is 13 residues long. CDR3 DNA: TGTGCCAGCAGCCAACACAGGGACACTGAAGCTTTCTTT. Its translation: CASSQHRDTEAFF.